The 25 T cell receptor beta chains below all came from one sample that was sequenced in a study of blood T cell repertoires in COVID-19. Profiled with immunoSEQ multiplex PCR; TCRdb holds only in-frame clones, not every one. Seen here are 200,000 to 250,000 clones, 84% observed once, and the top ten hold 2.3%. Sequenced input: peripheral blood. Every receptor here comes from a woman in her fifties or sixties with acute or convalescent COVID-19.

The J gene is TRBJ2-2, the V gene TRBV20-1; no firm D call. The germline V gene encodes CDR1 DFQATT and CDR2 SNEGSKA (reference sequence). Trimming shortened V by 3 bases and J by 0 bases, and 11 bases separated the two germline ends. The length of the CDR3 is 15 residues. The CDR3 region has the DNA TGCAGTGCTAGTAAGCTTGGTACGAACACCGGGGAGCTGTTTTTT. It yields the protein CSASKLGTNTGELFF.

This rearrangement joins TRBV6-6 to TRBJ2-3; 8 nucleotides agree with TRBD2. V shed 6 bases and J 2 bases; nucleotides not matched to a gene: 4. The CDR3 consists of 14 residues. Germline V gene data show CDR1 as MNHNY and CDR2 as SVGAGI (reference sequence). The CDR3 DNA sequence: TGTGCCAGCAGCGGGACTAGTGACACAGATACGCAGTATTTT. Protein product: CASSGTSDTDTQYF.

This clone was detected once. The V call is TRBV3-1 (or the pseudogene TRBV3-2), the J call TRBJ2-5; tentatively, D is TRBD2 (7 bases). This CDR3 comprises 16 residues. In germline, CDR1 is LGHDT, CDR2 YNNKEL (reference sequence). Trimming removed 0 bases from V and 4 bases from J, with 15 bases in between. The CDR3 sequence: CASSQEGGGGAETQYF. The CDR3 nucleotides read TGTGCCAGCAGCCAAGAAGGGGGAGGGGGGGCAGAGACCCAGTACTTC.

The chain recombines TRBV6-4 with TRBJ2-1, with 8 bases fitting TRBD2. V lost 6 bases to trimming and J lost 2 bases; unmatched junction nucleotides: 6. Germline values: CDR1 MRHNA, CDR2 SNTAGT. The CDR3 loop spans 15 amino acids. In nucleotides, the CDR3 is TGTGCCAGCAGCCAACGGGGGGGGGCCTACAATGAGCAGTTCTTC. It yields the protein CASSQRGGAYNEQFF.

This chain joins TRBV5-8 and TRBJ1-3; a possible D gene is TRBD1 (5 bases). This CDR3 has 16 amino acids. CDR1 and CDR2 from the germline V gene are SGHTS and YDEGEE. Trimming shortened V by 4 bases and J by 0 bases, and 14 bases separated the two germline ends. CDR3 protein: CASSPTVPSSGNTIYF. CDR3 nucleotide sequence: TGTGCCAGCAGCCCGACAGTTCCGAGCTCTGGAAACACCATATATTTT.

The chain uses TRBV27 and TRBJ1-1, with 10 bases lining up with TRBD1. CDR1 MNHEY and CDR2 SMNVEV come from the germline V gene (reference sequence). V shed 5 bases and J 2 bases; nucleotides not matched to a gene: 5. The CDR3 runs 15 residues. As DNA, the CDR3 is TGTGCCAGCAGTCAAGACAGGGGGCCAAACACTGAAGCTTTCTTT. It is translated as CASSQDRGPNTEAFF.

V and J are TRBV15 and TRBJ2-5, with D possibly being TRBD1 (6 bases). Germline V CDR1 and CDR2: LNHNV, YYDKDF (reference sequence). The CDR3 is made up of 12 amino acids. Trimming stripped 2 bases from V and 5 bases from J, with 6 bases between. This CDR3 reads CATSRQGETQYF. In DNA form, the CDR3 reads TGTGCCACCAGCAGACAGGGGGAGACCCAGTACTTC.

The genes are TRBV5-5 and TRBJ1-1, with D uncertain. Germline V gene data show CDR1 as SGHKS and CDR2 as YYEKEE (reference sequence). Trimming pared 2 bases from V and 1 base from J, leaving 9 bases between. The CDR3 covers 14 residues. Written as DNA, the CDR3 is TGTGCCAGCAGCTTATTCCATAGGAACACTGAAGCTTTCTTT. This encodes CASSLFHRNTEAFF.

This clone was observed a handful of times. The CDR3 sequence is CASSLPGQGAGYGYTF. CDR3 sequence (DNA): TGCGCCAGCAGCTTGCCGGGACAGGGCGCAGGCTATGGCTACACCTTC. V and J are TRBV5-1 and TRBJ1-2; 9 positions match TRBD1. Germline V gene sequence: CDR1 SGHRS, CDR2 YFSETQ. J gave up 4 bases and V 1 base, and 8 bases lay outside the gene matches. The length of the CDR3 is 16 residues.

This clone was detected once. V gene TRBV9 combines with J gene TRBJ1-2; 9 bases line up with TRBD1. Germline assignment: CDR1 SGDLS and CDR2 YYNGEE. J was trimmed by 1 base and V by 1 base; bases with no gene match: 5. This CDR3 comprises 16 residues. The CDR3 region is CASSVSPGQGNYGYTF. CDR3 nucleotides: TGTGCCAGCAGCGTATCCCCGGGACAGGGTAACTATGGCTACACCTTC.

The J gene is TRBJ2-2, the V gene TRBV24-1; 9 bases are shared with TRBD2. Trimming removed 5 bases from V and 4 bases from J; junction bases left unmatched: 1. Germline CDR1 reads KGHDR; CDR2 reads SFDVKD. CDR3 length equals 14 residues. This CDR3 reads CATSGAGGTGELFF. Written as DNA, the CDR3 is TGTGCCACCAGTGGAGCGGGGGGCACCGGGGAGCTGTTTTTT.

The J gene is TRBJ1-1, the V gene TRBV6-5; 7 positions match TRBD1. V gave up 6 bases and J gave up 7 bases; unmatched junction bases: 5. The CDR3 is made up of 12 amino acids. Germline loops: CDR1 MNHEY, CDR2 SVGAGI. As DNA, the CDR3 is TGTGCCAGCAGGAGGGGGCTTGATGAAGCTTTCTTT. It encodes CASRRGLDEAFF.

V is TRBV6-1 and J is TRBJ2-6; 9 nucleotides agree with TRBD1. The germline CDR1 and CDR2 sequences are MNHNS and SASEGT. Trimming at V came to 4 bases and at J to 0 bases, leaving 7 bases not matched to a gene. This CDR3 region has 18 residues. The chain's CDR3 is CASSGLKDRGSGANVLTF. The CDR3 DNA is TGTGCCAGCAGTGGCCTAAAGGACAGGGGCTCTGGGGCCAACGTCCTGACTTTC.

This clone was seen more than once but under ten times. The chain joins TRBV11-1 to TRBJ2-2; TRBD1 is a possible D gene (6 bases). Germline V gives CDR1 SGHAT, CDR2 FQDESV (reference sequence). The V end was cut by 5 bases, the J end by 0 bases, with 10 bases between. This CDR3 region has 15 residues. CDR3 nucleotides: TGTGCCAGCAGCCGGGACATCGCGAACACCGGGGAGCTGTTTTTT. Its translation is CASSRDIANTGELFF.

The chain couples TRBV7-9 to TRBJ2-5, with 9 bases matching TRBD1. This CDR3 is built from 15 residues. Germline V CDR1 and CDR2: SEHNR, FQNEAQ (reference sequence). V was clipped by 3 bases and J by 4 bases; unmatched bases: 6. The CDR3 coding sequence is TGTGCCAGCAGCTTGGGGGACAGGGAGGGAGAGACCCAGTACTTC. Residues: CASSLGDREGETQYF.

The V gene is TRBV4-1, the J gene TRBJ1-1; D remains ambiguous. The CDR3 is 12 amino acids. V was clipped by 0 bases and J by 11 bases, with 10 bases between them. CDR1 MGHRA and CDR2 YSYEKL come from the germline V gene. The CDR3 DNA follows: TGCGCCAGCAGCCAAGATCGGCGGTTGGCTTTCTTT. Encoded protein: CASSQDRRLAFF.

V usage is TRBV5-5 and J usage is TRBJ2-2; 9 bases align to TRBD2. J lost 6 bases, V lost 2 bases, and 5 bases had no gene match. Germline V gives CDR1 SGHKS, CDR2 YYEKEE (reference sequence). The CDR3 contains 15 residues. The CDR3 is CASSFGGGAAGELFF. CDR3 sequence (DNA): TGTGCCAGCAGCTTCGGCGGGGGGGCTGCCGGGGAGCTGTTTTTT.

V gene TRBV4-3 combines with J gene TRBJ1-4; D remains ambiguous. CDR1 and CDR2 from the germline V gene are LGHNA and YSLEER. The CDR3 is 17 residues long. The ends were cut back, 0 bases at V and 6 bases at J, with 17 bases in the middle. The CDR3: CASSQDTRGFNDEKLFF. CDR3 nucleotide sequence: TGCGCCAGCAGCCAAGATACAAGAGGTTTTAACGATGAAAAACTGTTTTTT.

The CDR3 sequence is CASRESDTQYF. The CDR3 DNA is TGCGCCAGCAGGGAGTCGGATACGCAGTATTTT. The genes are TRBV5-1 and TRBJ2-3; D unclear. Germline-derived CDR1 and CDR2 are SGHRS and YFSETQ. The CDR3 has 11 residues. With 5 bases removed from V and 6 bases from J, the gap between germline ends came to 7 bases.

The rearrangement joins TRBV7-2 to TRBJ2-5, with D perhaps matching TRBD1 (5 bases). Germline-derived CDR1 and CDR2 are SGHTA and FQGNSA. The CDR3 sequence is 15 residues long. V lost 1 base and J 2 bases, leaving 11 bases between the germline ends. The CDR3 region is CASSLGAGQQETQYF. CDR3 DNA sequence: TGTGCCAGCAGCTTAGGGGCAGGACAACAAGAGACCCAGTACTTC.

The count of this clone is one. The CDR3 DNA reads as TGTGCCAGCAGTTACTCCGGTTTGGACATCGCGGGGGTATACACCATATATTTT. Its protein is CASSYSGLDIAGVYTIYF. This chain joins TRBV6-2 or TRBV6-3 and TRBJ1-3; the D gene is possibly TRBD1 (5 bases). V was cut by 0 bases and J by 8 bases, with 23 bases left in between. The CDR3 is made up of 18 amino acids. Germline CDR1 MNHEY, CDR2 SVGEGT.

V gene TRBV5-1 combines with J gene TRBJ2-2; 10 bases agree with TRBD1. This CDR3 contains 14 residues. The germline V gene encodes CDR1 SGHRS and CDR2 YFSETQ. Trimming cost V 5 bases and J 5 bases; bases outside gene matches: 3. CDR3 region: CASSEGQGTGELFF. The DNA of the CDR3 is TGCGCCAGCAGTGAGGGACAGGGGACCGGGGAGCTGTTTTTT. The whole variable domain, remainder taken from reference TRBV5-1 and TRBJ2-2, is KAGVTQTPRYLIKTRGQQVTLSCSPISGHRSVSWYQQTPGQGLQFLFEYFSETQRNKGNFPGRFSGRQFSNSRSEMNVSTLELGDSALYLCASSEGQGTGELFFGEGSRLTVL.

The CDR3 here is CATSRERDWSYEQYF. The CDR3 DNA is TGTGCCACCAGCAGAGAGCGAGACTGGAGCTACGAGCAGTACTTC. The rearrangement links TRBV15 to TRBJ2-7; D is undetermined. Germline CDR1 is LNHNV and CDR2 is YYDKDF (reference sequence). The CDR3 contains 15 residues. Trimming removed 0 bases from V and 3 bases from J, with 12 bases in between.

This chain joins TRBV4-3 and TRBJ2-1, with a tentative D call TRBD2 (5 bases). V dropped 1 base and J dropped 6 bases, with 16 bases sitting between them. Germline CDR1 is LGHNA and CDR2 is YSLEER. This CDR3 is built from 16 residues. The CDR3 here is CASSQGLPAVINEQFF. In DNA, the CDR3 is TGCGCCAGCAGCCAAGGCCTTCCAGCGGTGATCAATGAGCAGTTCTTC.

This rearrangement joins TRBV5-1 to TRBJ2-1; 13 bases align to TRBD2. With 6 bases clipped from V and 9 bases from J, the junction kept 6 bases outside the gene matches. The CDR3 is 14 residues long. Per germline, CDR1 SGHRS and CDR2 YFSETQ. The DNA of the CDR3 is TGCGCCAGCACCGGGACTAGCGGGGTGGCTGAGCAGTTCTTC. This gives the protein CASTGTSGVAEQFF.